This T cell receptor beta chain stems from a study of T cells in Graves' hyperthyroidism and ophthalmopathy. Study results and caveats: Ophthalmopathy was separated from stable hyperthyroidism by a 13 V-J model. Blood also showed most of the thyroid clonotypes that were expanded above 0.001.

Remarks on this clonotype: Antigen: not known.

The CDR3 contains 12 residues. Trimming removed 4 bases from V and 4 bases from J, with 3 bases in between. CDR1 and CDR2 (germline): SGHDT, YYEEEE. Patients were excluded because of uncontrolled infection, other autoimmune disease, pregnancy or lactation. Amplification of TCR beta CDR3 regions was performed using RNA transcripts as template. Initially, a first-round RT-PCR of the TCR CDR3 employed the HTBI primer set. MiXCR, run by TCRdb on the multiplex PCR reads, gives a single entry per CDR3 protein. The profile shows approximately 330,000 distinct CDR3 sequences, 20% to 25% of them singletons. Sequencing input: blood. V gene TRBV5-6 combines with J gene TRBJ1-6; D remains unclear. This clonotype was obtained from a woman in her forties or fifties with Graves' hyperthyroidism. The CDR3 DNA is TGTGCCAGCAGCCGGTATAATTCACCCCTCCACTTT. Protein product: CASSRYNSPLHF. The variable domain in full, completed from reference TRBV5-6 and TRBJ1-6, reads DAGVTQSPTHLIKTRGQQVTLRCSPKSGHDTVSWYQQALGQGPQFIFQYYEEEERQRGNFPDRFSGHQFPNYSSELNVNALLLGDSALYLCASSRYNSPLHFGNGTRLTVT.